This T cell receptor beta chain was recovered during a study of T cell responses to AZD1222 COVID-19 vaccine. CDR3 length: 14 residues. Trimming took off 2 bases at V and 6 bases at J, with 11 bases between the two ends. CDR1 and CDR2 (germline): KGHSH, LQKENI. Repertoires were generated with immunoSEQ multiplex PCR, while TCRdb's copy carries only in-frame clones and drops some. The profile covers 85,000 to 90,000 clones, with approximately 90% appearing a single time and approximately 5% taken by the ten largest. The receptor was isolated from an adult who received the AZD1222 COVID-19 vaccine. This chain uses TRBV18 with TRBJ2-4; D unclear. The source was peripheral blood, collected 28 days after the second AZD1222 dose. CDR3 sequence: CASSPGSPGNIQYF. CDR3 nucleotide sequence: TGTGCCAGCTCACCAGGTTCCCCAGGAAACATTCAGTACTTC.